This T cell receptor (beta chain) originates from a study of long-term antiretroviral therapy in people with HIV. Study results and caveats: Despite increasing after ART, diversity remained lower than that of transplant donor controls. The study collected no data on ART adherence, viral resistance or therapy changes.

Germline V gene data show CDR1 as SGHVS and CDR2 as FQNEAQ. The CDR3 consists of 14 residues. Trimming removed 3 bases from V and 5 bases from J, with 14 bases in between. Remarks on this clone: Its antigen is as yet unknown.

Researchers ran immunoSEQ v3.0 at survey level. Sequencing targeted about 40,000-55,000 T-cell genomes per sample. Sequencing was performed with immunoSEQ multiplex PCR; in TCRdb, only in-frame clones are kept and a portion is missing. The sample yields about 22,000 clones, 70% to 90% seen once. Specimens carried 1-10 million cryopreserved PBMC before DNA extraction. This clonotype originated in a man aged 55-75 years with HIV. This specimen was unsorted PBMCs, taken 1.3 years after starting antiretroviral therapy. The chain combines TRBV7-8 with TRBJ2-7; D is unclear. In DNA form, the CDR3 reads TGTGCCAGCAGCTTCCCTAGTCTGGGCCACGAGCAGTACTTC. This codes for CASSFPSLGHEQYF.